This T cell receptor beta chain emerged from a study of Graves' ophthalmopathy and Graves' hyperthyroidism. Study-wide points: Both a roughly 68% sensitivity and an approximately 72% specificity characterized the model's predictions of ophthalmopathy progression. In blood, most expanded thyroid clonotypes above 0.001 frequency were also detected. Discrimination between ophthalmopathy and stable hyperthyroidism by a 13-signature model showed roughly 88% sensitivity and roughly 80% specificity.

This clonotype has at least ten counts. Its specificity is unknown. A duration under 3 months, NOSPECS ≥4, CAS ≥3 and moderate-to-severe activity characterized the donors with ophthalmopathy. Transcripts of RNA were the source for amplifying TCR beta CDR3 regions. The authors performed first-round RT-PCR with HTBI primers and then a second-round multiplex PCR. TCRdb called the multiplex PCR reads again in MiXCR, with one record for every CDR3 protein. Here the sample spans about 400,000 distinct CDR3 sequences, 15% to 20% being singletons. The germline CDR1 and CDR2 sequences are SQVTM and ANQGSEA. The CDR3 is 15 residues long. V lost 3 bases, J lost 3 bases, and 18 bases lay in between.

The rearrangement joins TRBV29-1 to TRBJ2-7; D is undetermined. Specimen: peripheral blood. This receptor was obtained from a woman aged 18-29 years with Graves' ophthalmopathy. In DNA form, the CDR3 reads TGCAGCGTTGAGCTCGTGAAGACCCCAGGCTACGAGCAGTACTTC. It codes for CSVELVKTPGYEQYF.